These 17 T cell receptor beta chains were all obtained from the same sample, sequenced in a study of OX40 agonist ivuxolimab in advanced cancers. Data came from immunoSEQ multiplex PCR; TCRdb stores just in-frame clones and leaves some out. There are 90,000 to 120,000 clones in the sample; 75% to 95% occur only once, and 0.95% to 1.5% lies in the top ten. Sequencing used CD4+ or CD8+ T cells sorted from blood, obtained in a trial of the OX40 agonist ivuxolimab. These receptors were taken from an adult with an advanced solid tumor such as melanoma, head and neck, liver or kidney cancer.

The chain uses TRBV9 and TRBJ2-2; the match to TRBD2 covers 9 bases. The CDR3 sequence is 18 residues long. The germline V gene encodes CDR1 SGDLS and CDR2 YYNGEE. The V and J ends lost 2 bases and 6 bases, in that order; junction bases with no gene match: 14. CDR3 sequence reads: CASSVGVGGSGSSGELFF. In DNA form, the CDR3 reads TGTGCCAGCAGCGTGGGAGTGGGAGGTAGCGGGAGTTCCGGGGAGCTGTTTTTT.

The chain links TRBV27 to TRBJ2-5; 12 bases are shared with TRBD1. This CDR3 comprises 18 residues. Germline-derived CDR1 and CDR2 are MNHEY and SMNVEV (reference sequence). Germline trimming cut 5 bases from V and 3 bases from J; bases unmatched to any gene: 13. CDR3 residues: CASSDRDRGPLAEETQYF. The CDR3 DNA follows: TGTGCCAGCAGTGACCGGGACAGGGGGCCACTAGCGGAAGAGACCCAGTACTTC.

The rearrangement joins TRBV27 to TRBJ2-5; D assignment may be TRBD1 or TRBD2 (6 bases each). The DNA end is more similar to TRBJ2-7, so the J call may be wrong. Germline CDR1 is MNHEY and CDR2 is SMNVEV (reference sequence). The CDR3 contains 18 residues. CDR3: CASSGGPNRAKQGYEQYF. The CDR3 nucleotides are TGTGCCAGCAGTGGAGGGCCCAACAGGGCAAAACAGGGCTACGAGCAGTACTTC.

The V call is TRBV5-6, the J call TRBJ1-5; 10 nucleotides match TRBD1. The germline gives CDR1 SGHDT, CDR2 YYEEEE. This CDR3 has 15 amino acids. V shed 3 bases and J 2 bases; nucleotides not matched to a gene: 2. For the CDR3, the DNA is TGTGCCAGCAGCTGGGGGACAGGGGGCAATCAGCCCCAGCATTTT. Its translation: CASSWGTGGNQPQHF.

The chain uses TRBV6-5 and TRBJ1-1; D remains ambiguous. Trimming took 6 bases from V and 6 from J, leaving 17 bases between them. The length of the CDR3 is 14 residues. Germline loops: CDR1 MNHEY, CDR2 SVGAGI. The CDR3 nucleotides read TGTGCCAGCAGCTCCCCTGCAGCTAGGGCTGAAGCTTTCTTT. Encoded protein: CASSSPAARAEAFF.

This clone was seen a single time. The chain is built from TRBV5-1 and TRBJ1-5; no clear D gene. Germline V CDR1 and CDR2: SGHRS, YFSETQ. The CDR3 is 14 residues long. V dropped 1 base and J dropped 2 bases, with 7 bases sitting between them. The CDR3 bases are TGCGCCAGCAGCTTGATCGGGGGCAATCAGCCCCAGCATTTT. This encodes CASSLIGGNQPQHF.

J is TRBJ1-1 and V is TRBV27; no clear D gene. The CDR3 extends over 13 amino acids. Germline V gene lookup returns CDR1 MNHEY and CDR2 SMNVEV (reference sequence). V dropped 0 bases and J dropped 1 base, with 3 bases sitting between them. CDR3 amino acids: CASSLSRNTEAFF. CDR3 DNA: TGTGCCAGCAGTTTATCGAGGAACACTGAAGCTTTCTTT.

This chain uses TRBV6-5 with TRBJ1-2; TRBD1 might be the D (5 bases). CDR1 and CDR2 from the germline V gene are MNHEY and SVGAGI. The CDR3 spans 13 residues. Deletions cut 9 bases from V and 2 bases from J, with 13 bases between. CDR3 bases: TGTGCCAGTCTGGACACCTTCAACTATGGCTACACCTTC. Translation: CASLDTFNYGYTF.

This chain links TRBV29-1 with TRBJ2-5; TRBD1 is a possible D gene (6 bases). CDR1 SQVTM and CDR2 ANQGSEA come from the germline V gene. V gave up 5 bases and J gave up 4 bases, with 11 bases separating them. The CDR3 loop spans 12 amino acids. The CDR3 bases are TGCAGCGTTATCAGGGGCGTAGAGACCCAGTACTTC. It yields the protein CSVIRGVETQYF.

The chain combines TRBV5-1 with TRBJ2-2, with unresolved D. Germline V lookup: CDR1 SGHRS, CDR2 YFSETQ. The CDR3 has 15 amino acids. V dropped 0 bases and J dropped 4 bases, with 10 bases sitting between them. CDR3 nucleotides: TGCGCCAGCAGCTTGGGCACGCCAACCACCGGGGAGCTGTTTTTT. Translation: CASSLGTPTTGELFF.

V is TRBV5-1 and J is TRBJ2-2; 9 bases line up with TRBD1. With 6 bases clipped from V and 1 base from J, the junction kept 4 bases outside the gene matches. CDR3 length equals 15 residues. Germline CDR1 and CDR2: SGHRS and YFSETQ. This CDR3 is CASIPGQGNTGELFF. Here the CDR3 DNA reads TGCGCCAGCATCCCGGGACAGGGGAACACCGGGGAGCTGTTTTTT.

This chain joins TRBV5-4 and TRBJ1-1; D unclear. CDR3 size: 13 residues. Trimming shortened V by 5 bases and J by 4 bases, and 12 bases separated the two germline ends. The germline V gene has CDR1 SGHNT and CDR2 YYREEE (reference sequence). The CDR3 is CASRPSGVTEAFF. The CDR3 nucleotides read TGTGCCAGCAGACCCTCAGGTGTCACTGAAGCTTTCTTT.

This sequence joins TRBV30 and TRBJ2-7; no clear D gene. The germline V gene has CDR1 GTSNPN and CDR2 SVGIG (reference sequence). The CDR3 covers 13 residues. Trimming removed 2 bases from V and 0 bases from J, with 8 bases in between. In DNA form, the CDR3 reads TGTGCCTGGAGTCGCGCGGCCTCCTACGAGCAGTACTTC. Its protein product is CAWSRAASYEQYF.

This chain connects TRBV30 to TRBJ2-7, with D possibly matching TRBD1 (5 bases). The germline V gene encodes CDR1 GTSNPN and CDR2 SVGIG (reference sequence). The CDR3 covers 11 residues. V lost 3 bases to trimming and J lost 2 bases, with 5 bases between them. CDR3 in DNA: TGTGCCTGGAGCAGGGCCTACGAGCAGTACTTC. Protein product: CAWSRAYEQYF.

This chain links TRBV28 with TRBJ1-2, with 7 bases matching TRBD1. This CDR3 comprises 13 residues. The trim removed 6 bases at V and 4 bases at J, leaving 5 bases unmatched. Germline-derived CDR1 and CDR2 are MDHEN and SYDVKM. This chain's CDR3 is CASSPHRGYGYTF. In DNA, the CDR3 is TGTGCCAGCAGCCCCCACAGGGGCTATGGCTACACCTTC.

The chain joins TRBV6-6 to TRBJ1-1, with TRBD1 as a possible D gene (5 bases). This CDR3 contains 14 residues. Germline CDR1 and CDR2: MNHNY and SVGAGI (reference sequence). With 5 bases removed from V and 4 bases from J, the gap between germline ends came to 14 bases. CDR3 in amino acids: CASSTNSGTTEAFF. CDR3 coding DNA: TGTGCCAGCAGTACCAACTCAGGGACCACTGAAGCTTTCTTT.

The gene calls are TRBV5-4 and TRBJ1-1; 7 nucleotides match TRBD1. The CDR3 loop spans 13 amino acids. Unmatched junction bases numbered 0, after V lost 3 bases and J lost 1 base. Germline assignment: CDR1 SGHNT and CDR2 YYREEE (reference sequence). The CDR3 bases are TGTGCCAGCAGCTGGGACAGGAACACTGAAGCTTTCTTT. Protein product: CASSWDRNTEAFF.